Each of the 9 T cell receptor beta chains below was sequenced from the same sample in a study of blood T cell repertoires in COVID-19. Libraries were prepared by immunoSEQ multiplex PCR; TCRdb keeps only in-frame clonotypes and omits some of them. The table has about 270,000 clones, around 89% seen once; the top ten hold 4.1%. The sequenced sample consisted of PBMCs or T cells enriched from blood (not recorded which). These receptor sequences come from a woman in her 30s with acute COVID-19.

This clone has just one count. V and J are TRBV19 and TRBJ1-1; a weak D match, TRBD1 (5 bases). Germline CDR1 and CDR2: LNHDA and SQIVND (reference sequence). Trimming cost V 5 bases and J 5 bases, with 18 bases left between them. The CDR3 extends over 15 amino acids. The CDR3 spells CASSDSAGVRTEAFF. The CDR3 region has the DNA TGTGCCAGTAGTGACTCTGCGGGGGTGAGAACTGAAGCTTTCTTT.

This sequence joins TRBV28 and TRBJ1-2; no reliable D call. This CDR3 is built from 15 residues. Germline-derived CDR1 and CDR2 are MDHEN and SYDVKM. The V and J ends lost 1 base and 2 bases respectively, with 11 bases between them. The CDR3 DNA reads TGTGCCAGCAGTTTATTCTCACTGGAGAACTATGGCTACACCTTC. Translating gives CASSLFSLENYGYTF.

The V and J genes are TRBV7-2 and TRBJ2-1; 7 positions match TRBD1. The CDR3 is made up of 15 amino acids. The ends lost 1 base at V and 9 bases at J; junction bases unmatched: 9. The germline V gene has CDR1 SGHTA and CDR2 FQGNSA. CDR3 nucleotide sequence: TGTGCCAGCAGCTTAGGGGGGACAGCCATGCGTGAGCAGTTCTTC. It is translated as CASSLGGTAMREQFF.

The V call is TRBV5-8, the J call TRBJ2-5, with TRBD1 matching 10 bases. V shed 3 bases, J shed 2 bases, and the junction held 1 base outside the gene matches. CDR1 is SGHTS, CDR2 YDEGEE, per germline. The CDR3 has 14 residues. CDR3 nucleotide sequence: TGTGCCAGCAGCTGGACAGGGGGGCAAGAGACCCAGTACTTC. Protein product: CASSWTGGQETQYF.

This chain links TRBV27 with TRBJ2-3, with D possibly matching TRBD2 (5 bases). Germline loops: CDR1 MNHEY, CDR2 SMNVEV (reference sequence). The CDR3 runs 14 residues. Trimming removed 6 bases from V and 2 bases from J, with 12 bases in between. CDR3 sequence reads: CASRRGVDTDTQYF. The CDR3 nucleotides are TGTGCCAGCAGACGGGGAGTAGACACAGATACGCAGTATTTT.

This sequence joins TRBV2 and TRBJ2-7, with 10 bases that match TRBD1. Losses at the gene ends were 5 bases for V and 0 bases for J; bases not matched to a gene: 7. The CDR3 runs 16 residues. Germline V lookup: CDR1 SNHLY, CDR2 FYNNEI. The CDR3 nucleotides are TGTGCCAGCAGTCGCGGGACAGGGGACTACTCCTACGAGCAGTACTTC. Protein product: CASSRGTGDYSYEQYF.

The chain couples TRBV4-3 to TRBJ2-7; D is possibly TRBD1 (5 bases). Germline loops: CDR1 LGHNA, CDR2 YSLEER. Trimming pared 0 bases from V and 5 bases from J, leaving 17 bases between. The CDR3 consists of 16 residues. This CDR3 reads CASSQDRAGLIHEQYF. CDR3 nucleotide sequence: TGCGCCAGCAGCCAAGATCGGGCAGGGTTGATTCACGAGCAGTACTTC.

V and J are TRBV6-4 and TRBJ2-1; maybe TRBD1 (6 bases). Germline loops: CDR1 MRHNA, CDR2 SNTAGT. V lost 2 bases and J lost 6, with 11 bases in between. This CDR3 is 14 amino acids long. Here the CDR3 reads CASSDGGESNEQFF. CDR3 DNA sequence: TGTGCCAGCAGTGACGGGGGCGAGTCCAATGAGCAGTTCTTC.

The chain is built from TRBV19 and TRBJ1-4; no definite D call. Looked up from germline, CDR1 is LNHDA and CDR2 is SQIVND (reference sequence). There are 13 residues in the CDR3. V gave up 6 bases and J gave up 0 bases, with 5 bases separating them. DNA for the CDR3: TGTGCCAGTAGCCCCGCAACTAATGAAAAACTGTTTTTT. Its protein product is CASSPATNEKLFF.